This TCR beta chain was recovered during a study of T cell responses to AZD1222 COVID-19 vaccine. Study-level findings and limits: The donor group comprised mostly white British people and more females; the analysis possibly underestimated clonal diversity.

To note about this clone: What it binds is unknown.

The assay was immunoSEQ multiplex PCR, and TCRdb's table has in-frame clones only and misses some. This table has approximately 300,000 clones, around 93% appearing once. The sample in question was peripheral blood, obtained 28 days after the second AZD1222 dose. The receptor's source is an adult who received the AZD1222 COVID-19 vaccine.

The CDR3 DNA follows: TGTGCCAGCATACAGGGTAGCTCCTATAATTCACCCCTCCACTTT. Translation gives CASIQGSSYNSPLHF. This chain connects TRBV28 to TRBJ1-6; D possibly corresponds to TRBD1 (6 bases). V was pared by 7 bases and J by 0 bases, with 10 bases between. Germline loops: CDR1 MDHEN, CDR2 SYDVKM. This CDR3 contains 15 residues.